One and the same sample provided the 2 T cell receptor beta chains below, sequenced in a study of T cell responses to AZD1222 COVID-19 vaccine. Some clones are missing from TCRdb's copy, which holds only in-frame ones; the method was immunoSEQ multiplex PCR. The profile covers around 120,000 clones, with roughly 92% appearing a single time and approximately 1.4% taken by the ten largest. The source was peripheral blood, collected 28 days after the second AZD1222 dose. These receptor sequences come from an adult who received the AZD1222 COVID-19 vaccine.

This clone occurred once. The chain recombines TRBV6-5 with TRBJ1-1, with TRBD1 as a possible D gene (5 bases). Germline-derived CDR1 and CDR2 are MNHEY and SVGAGI. Trimming took off 8 bases at V and 1 base at J, with 14 bases between the two ends. CDR3 size: 14 residues. In DNA form, the CDR3 reads TGTGCCAGCCCGTCAAAGGGGACGAACACTGAAGCTTTCTTT. It translates to CASPSKGTNTEAFF.

This chain connects TRBV18 to TRBJ2-1; D perhaps matches TRBD1 (6 bases). V was clipped by 2 bases and J by 6 bases, with 11 bases between them. The CDR3 covers 14 residues. Germline values: CDR1 KGHSH, CDR2 LQKENI. The CDR3 DNA reads as TGTGCCAGCTCACCAGGGGGCGCAGTCAATGAGCAGTTCTTC. Translating gives CASSPGGAVNEQFF.